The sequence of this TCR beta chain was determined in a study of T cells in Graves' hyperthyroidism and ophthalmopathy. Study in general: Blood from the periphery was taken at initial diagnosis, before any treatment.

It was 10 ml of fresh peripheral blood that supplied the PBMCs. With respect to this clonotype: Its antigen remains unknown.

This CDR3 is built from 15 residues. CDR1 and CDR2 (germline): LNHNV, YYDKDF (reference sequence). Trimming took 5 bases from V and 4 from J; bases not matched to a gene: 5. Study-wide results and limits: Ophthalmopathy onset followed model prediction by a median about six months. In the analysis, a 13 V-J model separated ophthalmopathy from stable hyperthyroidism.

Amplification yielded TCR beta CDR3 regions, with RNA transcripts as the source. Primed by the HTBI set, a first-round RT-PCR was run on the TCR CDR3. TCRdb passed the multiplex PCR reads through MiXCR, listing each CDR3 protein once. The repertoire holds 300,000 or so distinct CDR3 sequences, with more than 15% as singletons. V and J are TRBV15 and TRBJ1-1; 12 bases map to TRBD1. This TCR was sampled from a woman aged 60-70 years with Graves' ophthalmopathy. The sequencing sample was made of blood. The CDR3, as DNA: TGTGCCACCAGCGGGTGGGGACAGGGGGCCACTGAAGCTTTCTTT. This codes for CATSGWGQGATEAFF. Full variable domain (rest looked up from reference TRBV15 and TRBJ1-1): DAMVIQNPRYQVTQFGKPVTLSCSQTLNHNVMYWYQQKSSQAPKLLFHYYDKDFNNEADTPDNFQSRRPNTSFCFLDIRSPGLGDTAMYLCATSGWGQGATEAFFGQGTRLTVV.